One sample yielded the 8 T cell receptor beta chains listed below, sequenced in a study of T cell clonotyping in hematopoietic cell transplantation (dated by TCRdb to about 2021). Libraries were made using the immunoSEQ multiplex PCR assay. TCRdb re-hosts the immuneACCESS table, in-frame sequences only. Its copies lack some clones; in the studies checked, an unresolved V gene accounts for under half of them, and the cause for the rest is not known. This sample gives roughly 5,300 clones in total; around 81% of them show up just once. The top ten clonotypes cover around a fifth of the sample. Interpreted using the paper, the time point label stands for: 100 days after allo-HCT. Source: peripheral blood mononuclear cells, taken 100 days after allogeneic stem cell transplant. The receptors stem from a male patient over 55 who had an allogeneic stem cell transplant, so T cells may come from the graft donor. Some clones in this sample may be carry-over from other donors' samples.

The chain joins TRBV7-2 to TRBJ2-3; maybe TRBD2 (6 bases). This CDR3 is built from 15 residues. Trimming took 7 bases from V and 2 from J, leaving 16 bases between them. Germline CDR1 reads SGHTA; CDR2 reads FQGNSA. This chain's CDR3 is CASMTHGGPTDTQYF. CDR3 DNA sequence: TGTGCCAGCATGACGCACGGGGGTCCCACAGATACGCAGTATTTT.

The V call is TRBV5-1, the J call TRBJ1-1, with D possibly TRBD1 on 5 matching bases. Germline CDR1 SGHRS, CDR2 YFSETQ. The length of the CDR3 is 13 residues. Trimming left V 7 bases short and J 8 bases short, with 18 bases between. CDR3 DNA sequence: TGCGCCAGCGCGACGGGGGACGGAAAAGAAGCTTTCTTT. Translating gives CASATGDGKEAFF. Together with reference TRBV5-1 and TRBJ1-1, the CDR3 gives the full variable domain: KAGVTQTPRYLIKTRGQQVTLSCSPISGHRSVSWYQQTPGQGLQFLFEYFSETQRNKGNFPGRFSGRQFSNSRSEMNVSTLELGDSALYLCASATGDGKEAFFGQGTRLTVV.

CDR3 protein: CASSSKASRREQYF. CDR3 bases: TGTGCCAGTAGTAGTAAGGCATCGCGGCGCGAGCAGTACTTC. The gene calls are TRBV19 and TRBJ2-7; D is ambiguous. This CDR3 has 14 residues. Germline V CDR1 and CDR2: LNHDA, SQIVND (reference sequence). V lost 4 bases to trimming and J lost 6 bases, with 16 bases between them.

The CDR3 bases are TGTGCCAGCTCACAAGGGACCGAGCCCGGTTACGAGCAGTACTTC. Its protein is CASSQGTEPGYEQYF. The genes are TRBV18 and TRBJ2-7, with D perhaps TRBD1 or TRBD2 (5 bases each). The length of the CDR3 is 15 residues. Germline CDR1 KGHSH, CDR2 LQKENI. V shed 4 bases and J shed 4 bases, with 17 bases lying between them.

This chain connects TRBV7-2 to TRBJ2-2, with TRBD2 matching 7 bases. The CDR3 has 14 amino acids. Trimming cost V 3 bases and J 7 bases; bases outside gene matches: 5. Germline CDR1 reads SGHTA; CDR2 reads FQGNSA. The CDR3 is CASSFGLEVGELFF. The CDR3 region has the DNA TGTGCCAGCAGCTTCGGACTAGAGGTCGGGGAGCTGTTTTTT.

The chain links TRBV19 to TRBJ1-4, with TRBD1 as a possible D gene (6 bases). Trimming cost V 8 bases and J 5 bases, with 21 bases left between them. The CDR3 is 16 residues long. CDR1 LNHDA and CDR2 SQIVND come from the germline V gene (reference sequence). As DNA, the CDR3 is TGTGCCAGTGGGGGCCAAAAGGGTTGGCTCAATGAAAAACTGTTTTTT. Amino acids: CASGGQKGWLNEKLFF.

This chain connects TRBV5-1 to TRBJ2-1, with D maybe TRBD2 (6 bases). The length of the CDR3 is 17 residues. Germline-derived CDR1 and CDR2 are SGHRS and YFSETQ. Trimming removed 0 bases from V and 0 bases from J, with 13 bases in between. The CDR3 nucleotides are TGCGCCAGCAGCTTGGATGGTAGCGGCAGCTCCTACAATGAGCAGTTCTTC. Translation gives CASSLDGSGSSYNEQFF.

The chain recombines TRBV4-1 with TRBJ1-5, with D unclear. Between the trimmed V and J ends, which lost 3 bases and 7 bases, there was a span of 13 bases. The CDR3 length is 14 residues. CDR1 is MGHRA, CDR2 YSYEKL, per germline. The CDR3 reads CASSHIGVRQPQHF. In nucleotides, the CDR3 is TGCGCCAGCAGCCATATAGGAGTCCGCCAGCCCCAGCATTTT.